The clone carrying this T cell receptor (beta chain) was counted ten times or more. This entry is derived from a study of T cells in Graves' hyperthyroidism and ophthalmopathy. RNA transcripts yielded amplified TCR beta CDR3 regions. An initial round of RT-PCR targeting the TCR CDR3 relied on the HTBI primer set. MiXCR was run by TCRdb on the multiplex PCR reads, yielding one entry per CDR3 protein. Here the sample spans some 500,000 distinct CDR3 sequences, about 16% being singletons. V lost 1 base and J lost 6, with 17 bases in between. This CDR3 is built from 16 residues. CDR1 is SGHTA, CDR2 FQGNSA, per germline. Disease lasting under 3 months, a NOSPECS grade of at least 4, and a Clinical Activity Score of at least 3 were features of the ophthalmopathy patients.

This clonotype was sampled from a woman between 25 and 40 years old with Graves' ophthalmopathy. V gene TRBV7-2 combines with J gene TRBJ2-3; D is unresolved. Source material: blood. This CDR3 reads CASSLGYRPKNDTQYF. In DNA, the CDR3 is TGTGCCAGCAGCTTAGGCTATAGACCAAAAAATGATACGCAGTATTTT.